These 12 T cell receptor beta chains originate from one sample sequenced in a study of T cell changes during pregnancy in multiple sclerosis. Some clones are missing from TCRdb's copy, which holds only in-frame ones; the method was immunoSEQ multiplex PCR. The sample lists just under 65,000 clones; about 90% were seen once. Sequencing was performed on peripheral blood, taken in the second trimester of pregnancy. The source of these receptors is a female donor in good health, enrolled as a control in a pregnancy study.

This chain uses TRBV28 with TRBJ2-3; 9 positions agree with TRBD2. After removal of 3 bases from V and 4 bases from J, the junction contained 5 bases not matched to a gene. Germline V gene sequence: CDR1 MDHEN, CDR2 SYDVKM. CDR3 length: 15 residues. The CDR3 DNA reads TGTGCCAGCAGTTTGGGCGGGGGGGCCTCAGATACGCAGTATTTT. Amino acid sequence: CASSLGGGASDTQYF. Together with reference TRBV28 and TRBJ2-3, the CDR3 gives the full variable domain: DVKVTQSSRYLVKRTGEKVFLECVQDMDHENMFWYRQDPGLGLRLIYFSYDVKMKEKGDIPEGYSVSREKKERFSLILESASTNQTSMYLCASSLGGGASDTQYFGPGTRLTVL.

The rearrangement joins TRBV13 to TRBJ1-1, with a weak D call TRBD1 (5 bases). Germline values: CDR1 PRHDT, CDR2 FYEKMQ (reference sequence). This CDR3 region has 15 residues. Trimming shortened V by 3 bases and J by 4 bases, and 15 bases separated the two germline ends. The CDR3 region has the DNA TGTGCCAGCAGCTTTAATGGGGGGTTCGGCACTGAAGCTTTCTTT. It is translated as CASSFNGGFGTEAFF.

This sequence joins TRBV25-1 and TRBJ2-6; 7 bases are a match to TRBD1. CDR1 and CDR2 (germline): MGHDK, SYGVNS. With V trimmed by 7 bases and J by 0 bases, 9 bases remained unmatched. The CDR3 has 17 residues. The CDR3 loop reads CASICVTGNSGANVLTF. Written as DNA, the CDR3 is TGTGCCAGCATTTGTGTGACAGGGAACTCTGGGGCCAACGTCCTGACTTTC. The full variable domain, with the rest looked up from reference TRBV25-1 and TRBJ2-6, is EADIYQTPRYLVIGTGKKITLECSQTMGHDKMYWYQQDPGMELHLIHYSYGVNSTEKGDLSSESTVSRIRTEHFPLTLESARPSHTSQYLCASICVTGNSGANVLTFGAGSRLTVL.

The chain couples TRBV29-1 to TRBJ2-3, with no clear D. The CDR3 consists of 11 residues. In germline, CDR1 is SQVTM, CDR2 ANQGSEA. V lost 7 bases and J lost 4, with 9 bases in between. The CDR3 nucleotides are TGCAGCGCCGCCAGTGCAGATACGCAGTATTTT. Translated, it gives CSAASADTQYF.

To note about this clone: An end of the junction differs from the germline gene, which may be a read error. This chain uses TRBV5-1 with TRBJ2-7; possible D gene TRBD2, 6 bases. Germline loops: CDR1 SGHRS, CDR2 YFSETQ. This CDR3 has 15 residues. Written as DNA, the CDR3 is TGCGCCAGCTGCTTGGGCAACGTCGGGGGTTACGAGCAGTACTTC. Amino acid sequence: CASCLGNVGGYEQYF.

The V call is TRBV6-5, the J call TRBJ2-3, with D tentatively TRBD2 (6 bases). Deletions cut 0 bases from V and 0 bases from J, with 10 bases between. The CDR3 covers 16 residues. Germline CDR1 reads MNHEY; CDR2 reads SVGAGI. CDR3 in amino acids: CASSYSLASSTDTQYF. The CDR3 nucleotides are TGTGCCAGCAGTTACTCCCTAGCGTCTAGCACAGATACGCAGTATTTT.

The chain recombines TRBV5-4 with TRBJ1-1; 8 bases match TRBD1. Per germline, CDR1 SGHNT and CDR2 YYREEE (reference sequence). V lost 4 bases and J lost 1; bases outside the gene matches: 3. The CDR3 consists of 14 residues. CDR3: CASSLDRANTEAFF. CDR3 DNA sequence: TGTGCCAGCAGCCTGGACAGGGCGAACACTGAAGCTTTCTTT. Supplemented by reference TRBV5-4 and TRBJ1-1, the full variable domain reads ETGVTQSPTHLIKTRGQQVTLRCSSQSGHNTVSWYQQALGQGPQFIFQYYREEENGRGNFPPRFSGLQFPNYSSELNVNALELDDSALYLCASSLDRANTEAFFGQGTRLTVV.

The chain joins TRBV5-1 to TRBJ1-2; TRBD1 matches 7 bases. With V trimmed by 1 base and J by 8 bases, 11 bases remained unmatched. The CDR3 contains 15 residues. From germline, CDR1 is SGHRS and CDR2 YFSETQ. The CDR3 coding sequence is TGCGCCAGCAGCTTGATTTCCGGGACAGTCAGCGGCTACACCTTC. It yields the protein CASSLISGTVSGYTF.

The chain recombines TRBV7-9 with TRBJ1-1; tentative D call: TRBD1 (6 bases). The CDR3 is 16 amino acids. Between the trimmed V and J ends, which lost 5 bases and 5 bases, there was a span of 21 bases. The germline CDR1 and CDR2 sequences are SEHNR and FQNEAQ (reference sequence). The CDR3 region is CASSPGTYSWGTEAFF. The CDR3 nucleotides read TGTGCCAGCAGCCCCGGGACATATTCCTGGGGGACTGAAGCTTTCTTT.

The genes are TRBV6-6 and TRBJ2-1; TRBD2 matches at 10 bases. The CDR3 totals 14 residues. Germline V lookup: CDR1 MNHNY, CDR2 SVGAGI (reference sequence). The junction had 4 bases not matched to a gene; V was cut back by 7 bases and J by 4 bases. The CDR3: CASIGTSVYNEQFF. The CDR3 DNA is TGTGCCAGCATCGGGACTAGCGTTTACAATGAGCAGTTCTTC.

This chain joins TRBV29-1 and TRBJ2-2, with D possibly TRBD1 on 5 matching bases. V shed 6 bases and J shed 6 bases, with 14 bases lying between them. The CDR3 has 13 residues. The germline CDR1 and CDR2 sequences are SQVTM and ANQGSEA. The CDR3: CSVPNWGSGELFF. The DNA for the CDR3 is TGCAGCGTACCGAATTGGGGCTCCGGGGAGCTGTTTTTT.

The chain recombines TRBV5-5 with TRBJ2-3; 7 bases map to TRBD1. Germline CDR1 SGHKS, CDR2 YYEKEE (reference sequence). This CDR3 contains 18 residues. The J segment lost 0 bases and the V segment lost 2 bases, leaving 12 bases of the junction unmatched. The CDR3 DNA reads as TGTGCCAGCAGCTTCGGCCGGTCAGGGGGTCATAGCACAGATACGCAGTATTTT. It encodes CASSFGRSGGHSTDTQYF.